This entry is about one TCR beta chain. Its antigen remains unknown. V was pared by 0 bases and J by 3 bases, with 4 bases of the junction left unmatched. The germline gives CDR1 MGHRA, CDR2 YSYEKL. The CDR3 is 16 residues long. The entry originates in a study of shared clonotypes between healthy human individuals. The study's findings and limits: Naive subsets, compared against memory subsets, generally had larger estimated richness values.

Positively selected for CCR7, the CD45RO-negative cells used as naive CD8 cells excluded terminally differentiated effector memory CD45RA+ cells. Those who donated, Caucasian adults without exception, all lived in Nashville, Tennessee. Measured with immunoSEQ multiplex PCR; TCRdb has only the in-frame clones, and not every one. The table shows millions of clones, with around 93% occurring only once. The specimen sequenced was naive CD8+ T cells from PBMCs. The chain links TRBV4-1 to TRBJ2-1; 8 bases are a match to TRBD2. The clonotype comes from a man aged 18 to 29 in good health. Some clones in this sample may be carry-over from other donors' samples. In DNA, the CDR3 is TGCGCCAGCAGCCAAGATCCAGCGGGAGTCTACAATGAGCAGTTCTTC. This translates into CASSQDPAGVYNEQFF.